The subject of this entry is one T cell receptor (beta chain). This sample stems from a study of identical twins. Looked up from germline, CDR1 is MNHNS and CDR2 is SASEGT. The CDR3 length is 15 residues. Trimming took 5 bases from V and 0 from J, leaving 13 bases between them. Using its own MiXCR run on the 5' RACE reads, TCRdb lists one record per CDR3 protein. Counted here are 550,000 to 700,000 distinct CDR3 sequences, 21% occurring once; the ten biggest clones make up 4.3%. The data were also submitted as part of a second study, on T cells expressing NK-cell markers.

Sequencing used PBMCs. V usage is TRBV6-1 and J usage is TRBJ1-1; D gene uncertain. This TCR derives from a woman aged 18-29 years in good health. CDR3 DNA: TGTGCCAGCAGTCCGCCCAACTTTCTGAACACTGAAGCTTTCTTT. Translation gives CASSPPNFLNTEAFF.